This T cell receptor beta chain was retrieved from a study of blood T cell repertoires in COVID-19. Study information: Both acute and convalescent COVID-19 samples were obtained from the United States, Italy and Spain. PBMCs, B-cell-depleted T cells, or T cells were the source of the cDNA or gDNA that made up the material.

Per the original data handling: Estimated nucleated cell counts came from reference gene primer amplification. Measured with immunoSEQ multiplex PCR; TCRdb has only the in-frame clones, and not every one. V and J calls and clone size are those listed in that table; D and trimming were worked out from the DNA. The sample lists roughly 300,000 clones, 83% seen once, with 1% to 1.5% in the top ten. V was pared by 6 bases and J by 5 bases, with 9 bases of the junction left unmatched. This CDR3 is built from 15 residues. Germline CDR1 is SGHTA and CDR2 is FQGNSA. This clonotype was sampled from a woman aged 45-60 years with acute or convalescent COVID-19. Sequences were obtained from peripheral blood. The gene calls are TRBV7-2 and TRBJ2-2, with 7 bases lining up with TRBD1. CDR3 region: CASSRQGLITGELFF. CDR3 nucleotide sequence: TGTGCCAGCAGTAGACAGGGCTTGATAACCGGGGAGCTGTTTTTT.